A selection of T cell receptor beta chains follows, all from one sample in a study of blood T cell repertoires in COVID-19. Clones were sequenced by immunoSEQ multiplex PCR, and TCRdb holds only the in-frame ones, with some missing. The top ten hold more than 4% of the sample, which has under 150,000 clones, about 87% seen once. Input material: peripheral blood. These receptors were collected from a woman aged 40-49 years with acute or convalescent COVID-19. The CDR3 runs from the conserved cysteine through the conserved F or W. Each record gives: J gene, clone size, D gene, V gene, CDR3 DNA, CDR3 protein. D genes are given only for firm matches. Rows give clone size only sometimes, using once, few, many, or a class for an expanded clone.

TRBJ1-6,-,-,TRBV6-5,TGTGCCAGCAGTTGGGGCAATAATTCACCCCTCCACTTT,CASSWGNNSPLHF
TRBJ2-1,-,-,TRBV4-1,TGCGCCAGCAGCCAAGACCCTTGGCGGGATAGTGGTAATGAGCAGTTCTTC,CASSQDPWRDSGNEQFF
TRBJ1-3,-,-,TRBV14,TGTGCCAGCAGCCACCCCTGGGACATCTCTTCCTCTGGAAACACCATATATTTT,CASSHPWDISSSGNTIYF
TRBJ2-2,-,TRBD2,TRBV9,TGTGCCAGCAGTGTAGGACTAGCGGGAGCTGGGGACGGGGAGCTGTTTTTT,CASSVGLAGAGDGELFF
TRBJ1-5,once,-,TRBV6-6,TGTGCCTCGGGGGGGCCCCATCAGCCCCAGCATTTT,CASGGPHQPQHF
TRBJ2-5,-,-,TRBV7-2,TGTGCCAGCAGCTTAGTAGGGGGGGGCGCAGAGACCCAGTACTTC,CASSLVGGGAETQYF
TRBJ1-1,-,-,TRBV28,TGTGCCAGCAGCAGGAAACCCGACACTGAAGCTTTCTTT,CASSRKPDTEAFF
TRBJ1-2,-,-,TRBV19,TGTGCCAGTAGTTTCCTCAGGGCTGGCTACACCTTC,CASSFLRAGYTF
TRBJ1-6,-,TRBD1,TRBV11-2,TGTGCCAGCAGCTTAGACGGGACAGGAGTCGGTTCACCCCTCCACTTT,CASSLDGTGVGSPLHF
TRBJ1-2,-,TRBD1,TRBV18,TGTGCCAGCTCACCGGGACAGGTTAACTATGGCTACACCTTC,CASSPGQVNYGYTF
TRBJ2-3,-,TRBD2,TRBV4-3,TGCGCCAGCAGCCAAGATGGGCTAGCGGGGCTCACAGATACGCAGTATTTT,CASSQDGLAGLTDTQYF
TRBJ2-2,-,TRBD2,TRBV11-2,TGTGCCAGCAGCCAGAGCGGGGGGAACACCGGGGAGCTGTTTTTT,CASSQSGGNTGELFF
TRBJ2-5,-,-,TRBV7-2,TGTGCCAGCACTTTCCGGATCGAGGCTACCCAAGAGACCCAGTACTTC,CASTFRIEATQETQYF
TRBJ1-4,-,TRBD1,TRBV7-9,TGTGCCAGCAGCCCTCCGACAGGGAAGCAAGAAAAACTGTTTTTT,CASSPPTGKQEKLFF
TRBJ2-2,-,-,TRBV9,TGTGCCAGCAGCCCCAGACAGAACACCGGGGAGCTGTTTTTT,CASSPRQNTGELFF
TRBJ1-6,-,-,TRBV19,TGTGCCAGTAGTAACAGTGGAATTTCACCCCTCCACTTT,CASSNSGISPLHF
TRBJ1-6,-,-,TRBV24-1,TGTGCCACCAGTGCCCAAGGGGCCGTTAATTCACCCCTCCACTTT,CATSAQGAVNSPLHF
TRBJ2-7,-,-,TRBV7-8,TGTGCCAGCAGCGAGTGGGGGCCCTACTACGAGCAGTACTTC,CASSEWGPYYEQYF
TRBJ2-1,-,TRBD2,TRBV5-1,TGCGCCAGCAGCTTCCGACTAGCGGGAGGGGTACATGAGCAGTTCTTC,CASSFRLAGGVHEQFF
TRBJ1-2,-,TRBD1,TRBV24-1,TGTGCCACCAGTGATTTGCGGGACAGGGGGCAGGACTATGGCTACACCTTC,CATSDLRDRGQDYGYTF
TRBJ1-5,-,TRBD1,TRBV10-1,TGCGCCAGCAGTGAGAGGGGGAGACAGGGGGATATGTATCAGCCCCAGCATTTT,CASSERGRQGDMYQPQHF
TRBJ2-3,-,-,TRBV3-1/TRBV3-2,TGTGCCAGCAGCCCAGGTAGGACAGATACGCAGTATTTT,CASSPGRTDTQYF
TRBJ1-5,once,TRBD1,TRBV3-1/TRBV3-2,TGTGCCAGCAGCCAACGTTTGACAGGGAATCAGCCCCAGCATTTT,CASSQRLTGNQPQHF
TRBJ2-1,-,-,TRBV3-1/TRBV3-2,TGTGCCAGTATAGGGGGGGCTGCGGCGTACAATGAGCAGTTCTTC,CASIGGAAAYNEQFF
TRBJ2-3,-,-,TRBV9,TGTGCCAGCAGCTTGGGGGGTACTTCCGTAGTAGATACGCAGTATTTT,CASSLGGTSVVDTQYF
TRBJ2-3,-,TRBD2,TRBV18,TGTGCCAGCTCCGGGAGGGCCGGGGCAGATACGCAGTATTTT,CASSGRAGADTQYF
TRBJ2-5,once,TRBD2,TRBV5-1,TGCGCCAGCAGCTGGGGACTAGCTGGACAAGAGACCCAGTACTTC,CASSWGLAGQETQYF
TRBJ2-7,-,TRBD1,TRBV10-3,TGTGCCATCAGTGAGTCGGGGACAGGGGGCTCCTACGAGCAGTACTTC,CAISESGTGGSYEQYF
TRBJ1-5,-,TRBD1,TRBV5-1,TGCGCCAGCAGCTTGGGGACAGGGCAGGATCAGCCCCAGCATTTT,CASSLGTGQDQPQHF